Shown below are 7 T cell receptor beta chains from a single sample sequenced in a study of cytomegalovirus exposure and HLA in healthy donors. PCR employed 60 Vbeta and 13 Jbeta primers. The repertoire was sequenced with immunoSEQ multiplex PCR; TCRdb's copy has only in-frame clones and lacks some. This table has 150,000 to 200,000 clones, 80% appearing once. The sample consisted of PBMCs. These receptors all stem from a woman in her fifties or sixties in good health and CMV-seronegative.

CDR3 loop: CATLGGALGSTTGELFF. The DNA of the CDR3 is TGTGCCACCCTGGGGGGGGCCCTAGGTAGTACCACCGGGGAGCTGTTTTTT. This chain uses TRBV27 with TRBJ2-2; possibly TRBD2 for D (7 bases). Between the trimmed V and J ends, which lost 10 bases and 4 bases, there was a span of 25 bases. Germline V gene lookup returns CDR1 MNHEY and CDR2 SMNVEV (reference sequence). The CDR3 covers 17 residues.

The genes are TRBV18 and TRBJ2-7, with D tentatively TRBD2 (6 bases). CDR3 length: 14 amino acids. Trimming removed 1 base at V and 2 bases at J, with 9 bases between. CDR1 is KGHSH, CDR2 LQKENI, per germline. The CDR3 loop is CASSPLPGAYEQYF. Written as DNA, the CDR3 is TGTGCCAGCTCACCACTGCCGGGGGCCTACGAGCAGTACTTC. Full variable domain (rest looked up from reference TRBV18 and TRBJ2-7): NAGVMQNPRHLVRRRGQEARLRCSPMKGHSHVYWYRQLPEEGLKFMVYLQKENIIDESGMPKERFSAEFPKEGPSILRIQQVVRGDSAAYFCASSPLPGAYEQYFGPGTRLTVT.

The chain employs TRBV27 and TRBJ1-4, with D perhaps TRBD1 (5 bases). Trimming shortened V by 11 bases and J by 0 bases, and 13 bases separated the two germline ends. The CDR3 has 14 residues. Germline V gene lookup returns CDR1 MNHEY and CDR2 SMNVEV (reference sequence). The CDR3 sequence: CAGINRTTNEKLFF. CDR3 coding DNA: TGTGCCGGCATAAACAGGACAACTAATGAAAAACTGTTTTTT.

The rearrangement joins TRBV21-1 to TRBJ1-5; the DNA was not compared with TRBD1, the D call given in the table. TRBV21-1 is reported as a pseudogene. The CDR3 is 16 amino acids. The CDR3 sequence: CASSDRENYSNQPQHF. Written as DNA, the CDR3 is TGTGCCAGCAGCGACAGGGAGAACTATAGCAATCAGCCCCAGCATTTT.

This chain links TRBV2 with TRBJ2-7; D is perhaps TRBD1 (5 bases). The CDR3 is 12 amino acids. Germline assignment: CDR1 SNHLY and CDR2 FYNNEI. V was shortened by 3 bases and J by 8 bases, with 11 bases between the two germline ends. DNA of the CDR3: TGTGCCAGCAGTGACGACAGTCCCAAGCAGTACTTC. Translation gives CASSDDSPKQYF.

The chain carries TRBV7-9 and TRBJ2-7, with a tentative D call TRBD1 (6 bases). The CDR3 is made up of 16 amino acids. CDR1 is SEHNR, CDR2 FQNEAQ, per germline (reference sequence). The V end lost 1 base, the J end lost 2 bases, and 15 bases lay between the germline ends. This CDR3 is CASSLVYGTFAYEQYF. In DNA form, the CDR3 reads TGTGCCAGCAGCTTAGTATATGGGACATTCGCCTACGAGCAGTACTTC.

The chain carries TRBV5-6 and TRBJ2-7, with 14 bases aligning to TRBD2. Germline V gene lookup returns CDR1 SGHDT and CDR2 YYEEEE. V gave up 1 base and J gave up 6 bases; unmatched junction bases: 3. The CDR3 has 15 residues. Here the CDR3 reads CASSLRGLAGAEQYF. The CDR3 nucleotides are TGTGCCAGCAGCTTGAGGGGACTAGCGGGAGCCGAGCAGTACTTC.